The sequence of this TCR beta chain was determined in a study of T cell responses to AZD1222 COVID-19 vaccine. The CDR3 has 13 residues. Trimming took 5 bases from V and 6 from J, leaving 11 bases between them. A remark on this clone: Its antigen is unknown.

The study's findings and limits: After two AZD1222 doses, spike-specific TCR breadth and depth rose versus day 0. Spike-wide vaccine-associated CD4 TCRs dominated at 160-218 and 743-854. Among the donors, most were white British and more were female, and clonal diversity was possibly underestimated.

Clones were read by immunoSEQ multiplex PCR, and TCRdb kept only the in-frame ones, dropping some. Of around 100,000 clones listed, around 89% are singletons. The TCR sequence derives from an adult in good health. The J gene is TRBJ2-4, the V gene TRBV12-3 or TRBV12-4; no firm D call. The sequencing used peripheral blood, collected on day 0 of AZD1222 vaccination. This chain's CDR3 is CASSTPWGNIQYF. In DNA, the CDR3 is TGTGCCAGCAGTACCCCCTGGGGAAACATTCAGTACTTC.